This T cell receptor beta chain comes out of a study of blood T cell repertoires in COVID-19. Study summary: Researchers got acute and convalescent COVID-19 samples from the United States, Italy and Spain. T cells, B-cell-depleted T cells, or PBMCs supplied cDNA or gDNA.

The assay was immunoSEQ multiplex PCR, and TCRdb's table has in-frame clones only and misses some. The table lists 270,000 or so clones, 85% of them singletons. The CDR3 contains 14 residues. Germline-derived CDR1 and CDR2 are LNHNV and YYDKDF (reference sequence). Trimming took 5 bases from V and 3 from J, leaving 14 bases between them. This TCR was sampled from a human donor in a cohort sampled during active COVID-19. Source material: peripheral blood. The chain uses TRBV15 and TRBJ2-7, with D perhaps TRBD2 (6 bases). CDR3 loop: CATSLWGRNYEQYF. Written as DNA, the CDR3 is TGTGCCACCAGCCTGTGGGGGAGGAACTACGAGCAGTACTTC.